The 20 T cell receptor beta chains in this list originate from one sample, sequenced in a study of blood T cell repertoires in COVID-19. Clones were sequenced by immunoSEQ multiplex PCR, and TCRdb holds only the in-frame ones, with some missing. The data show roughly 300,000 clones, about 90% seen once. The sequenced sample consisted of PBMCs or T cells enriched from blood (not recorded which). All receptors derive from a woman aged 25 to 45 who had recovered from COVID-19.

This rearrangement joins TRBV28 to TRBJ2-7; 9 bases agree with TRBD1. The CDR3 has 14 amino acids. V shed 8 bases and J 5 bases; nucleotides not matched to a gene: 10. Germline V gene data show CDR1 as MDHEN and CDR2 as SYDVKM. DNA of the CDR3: TGTGCCAGCGGGGACAGGGTACGGGTTAACGAGCAGTACTTC. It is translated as CASGDRVRVNEQYF.

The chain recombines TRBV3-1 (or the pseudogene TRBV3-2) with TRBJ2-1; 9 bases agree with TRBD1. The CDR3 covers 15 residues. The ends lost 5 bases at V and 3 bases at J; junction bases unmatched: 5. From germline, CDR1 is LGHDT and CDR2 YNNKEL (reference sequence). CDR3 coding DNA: TGTGCCAGCAGCTCGACGGGACAGGGCTACAATGAGCAGTTCTTC. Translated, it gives CASSSTGQGYNEQFF.

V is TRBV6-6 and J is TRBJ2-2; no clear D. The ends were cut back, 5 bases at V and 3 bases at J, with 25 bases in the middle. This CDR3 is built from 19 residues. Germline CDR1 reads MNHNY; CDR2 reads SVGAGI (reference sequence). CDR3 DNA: TGTGCCAGCAGTCCCCGGTCTCGGCCCTCCCAAAGCGACACCGGGGAGCTGTTTTTT. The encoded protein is CASSPRSRPSQSDTGELFF.

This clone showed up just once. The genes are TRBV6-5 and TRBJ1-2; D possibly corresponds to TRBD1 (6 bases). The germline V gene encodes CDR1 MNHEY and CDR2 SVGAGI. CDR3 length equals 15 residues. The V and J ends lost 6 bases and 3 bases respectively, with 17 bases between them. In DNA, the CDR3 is TGTGCCAGCAGGGCTCAGGGGAAGGCGGACTATGGCTACACCTTC. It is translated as CASRAQGKADYGYTF.

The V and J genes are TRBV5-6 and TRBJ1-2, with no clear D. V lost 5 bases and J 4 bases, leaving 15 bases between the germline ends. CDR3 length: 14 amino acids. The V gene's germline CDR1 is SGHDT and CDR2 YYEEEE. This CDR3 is CASSSRDPRYGYTF. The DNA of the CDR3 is TGTGCCAGCAGTTCCCGGGATCCTCGCTATGGCTACACCTTC.

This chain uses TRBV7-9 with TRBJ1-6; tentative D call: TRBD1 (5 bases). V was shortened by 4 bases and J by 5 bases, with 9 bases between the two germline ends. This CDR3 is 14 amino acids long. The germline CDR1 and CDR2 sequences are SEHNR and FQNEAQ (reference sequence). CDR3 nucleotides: TGTGCCAGCAGCTCAGACAGAAATAATTCACCCCTCCACTTT. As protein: CASSSDRNNSPLHF.

CDR3 sequence: CASSYRGLSNQPQHF. In DNA, the CDR3 is TGTGCCAGCAGTTACAGGGGGCTGAGCAATCAGCCCCAGCATTTT. The chain combines TRBV28 with TRBJ1-5; 9 bases agree with TRBD1. The V gene end was trimmed by 4 bases and the J gene end by 1 base; junction bases not matched to a gene: 2. Germline-derived CDR1 and CDR2 are MDHEN and SYDVKM. This CDR3 region has 15 residues.

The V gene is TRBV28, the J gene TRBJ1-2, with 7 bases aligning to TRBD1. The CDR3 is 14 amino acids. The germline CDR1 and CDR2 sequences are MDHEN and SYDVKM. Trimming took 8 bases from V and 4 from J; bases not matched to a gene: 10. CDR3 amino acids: CASRRQGSTYGYTF. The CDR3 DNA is TGTGCCAGCCGAAGACAGGGATCGACCTATGGCTACACCTTC.

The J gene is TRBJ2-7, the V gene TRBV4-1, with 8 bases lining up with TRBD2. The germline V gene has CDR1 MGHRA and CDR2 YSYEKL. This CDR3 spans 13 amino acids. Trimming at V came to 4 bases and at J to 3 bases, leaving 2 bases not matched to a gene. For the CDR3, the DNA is TGCGCCAGCAGCCCGGGGGGGGACTACGAGCAGTACTTC. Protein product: CASSPGGDYEQYF.

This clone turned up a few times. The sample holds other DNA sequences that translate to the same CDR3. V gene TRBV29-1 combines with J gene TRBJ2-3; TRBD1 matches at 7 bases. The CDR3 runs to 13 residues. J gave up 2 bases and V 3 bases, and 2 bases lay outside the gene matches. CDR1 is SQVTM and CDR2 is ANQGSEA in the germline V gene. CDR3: CSVEGQYTDTQYF. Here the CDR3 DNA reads TGCAGCGTTGAGGGACAGTACACAGATACGCAGTATTTT.

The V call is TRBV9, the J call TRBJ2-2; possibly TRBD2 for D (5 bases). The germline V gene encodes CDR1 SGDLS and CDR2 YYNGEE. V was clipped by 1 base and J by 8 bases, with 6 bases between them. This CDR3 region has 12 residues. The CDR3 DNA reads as TGTGCCAGCAGCGTAAGCGGTGGGGAGCTGTTTTTT. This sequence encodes CASSVSGGELFF.

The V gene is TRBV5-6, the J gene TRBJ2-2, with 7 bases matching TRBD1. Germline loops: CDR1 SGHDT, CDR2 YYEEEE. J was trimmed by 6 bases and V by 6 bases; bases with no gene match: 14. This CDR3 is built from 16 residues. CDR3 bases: TGTGCCAGCACCAAGGAGAGGACAGGAAGTTCCGGGGAGCTGTTTTTT. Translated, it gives CASTKERTGSSGELFF.

The CDR3 nucleotides are TGCAGCGTTGGGACAGGGTTGAACACCGGGGAGCTGTTTTTT. Translation gives CSVGTGLNTGELFF. The V gene is TRBV29-1, the J gene TRBJ2-2; TRBD1 matches at 8 bases. The germline gives CDR1 SQVTM, CDR2 ANQGSEA. This CDR3 is 14 amino acids long. With 4 bases clipped from V and 1 base from J, the junction kept 2 bases outside the gene matches.

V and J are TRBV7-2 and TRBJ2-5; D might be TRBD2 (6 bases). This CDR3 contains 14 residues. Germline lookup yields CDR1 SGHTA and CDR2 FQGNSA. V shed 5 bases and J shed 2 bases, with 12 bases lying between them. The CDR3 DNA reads TGTGCCAGCAGCCCCCGGGGGACGCAAGAGACCCAGTACTTC. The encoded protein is CASSPRGTQETQYF.

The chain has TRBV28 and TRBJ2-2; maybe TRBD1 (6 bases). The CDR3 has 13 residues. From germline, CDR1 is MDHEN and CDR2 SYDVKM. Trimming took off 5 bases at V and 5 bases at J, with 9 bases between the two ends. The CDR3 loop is CASSPGVTGELFF. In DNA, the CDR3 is TGTGCCAGCAGTCCAGGGGTTACCGGGGAGCTGTTTTTT.

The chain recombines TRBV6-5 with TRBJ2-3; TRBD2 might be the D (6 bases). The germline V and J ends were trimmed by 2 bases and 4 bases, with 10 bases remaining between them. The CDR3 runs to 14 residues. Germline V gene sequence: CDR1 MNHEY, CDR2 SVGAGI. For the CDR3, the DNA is TGTGCCAGCAGTTACGGGAGGTCCTCAGATACGCAGTATTTT. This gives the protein CASSYGRSSDTQYF.

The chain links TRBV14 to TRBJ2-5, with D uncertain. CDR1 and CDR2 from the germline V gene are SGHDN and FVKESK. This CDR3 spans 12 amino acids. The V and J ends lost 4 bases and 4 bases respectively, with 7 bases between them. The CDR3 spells CASSPGRETQYF. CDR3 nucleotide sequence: TGTGCCAGCAGCCCAGGCAGAGAGACCCAGTACTTC.

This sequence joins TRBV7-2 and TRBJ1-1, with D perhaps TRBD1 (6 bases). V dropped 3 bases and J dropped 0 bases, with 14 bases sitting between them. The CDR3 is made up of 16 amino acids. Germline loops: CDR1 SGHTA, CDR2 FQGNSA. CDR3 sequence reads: CASSLPSRTVNTEAFF. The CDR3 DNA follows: TGTGCCAGCAGCTTGCCCTCCCGGACAGTGAACACTGAAGCTTTCTTT.

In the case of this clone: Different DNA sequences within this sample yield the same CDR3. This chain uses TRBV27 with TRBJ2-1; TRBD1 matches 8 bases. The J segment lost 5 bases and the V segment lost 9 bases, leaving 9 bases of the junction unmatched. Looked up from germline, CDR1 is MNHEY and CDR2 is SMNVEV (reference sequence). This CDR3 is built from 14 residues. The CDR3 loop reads CASSLGQGNNEQFF. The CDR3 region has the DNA TGTGCCAGTTCCCTTGGACAGGGCAACAATGAGCAGTTCTTC.

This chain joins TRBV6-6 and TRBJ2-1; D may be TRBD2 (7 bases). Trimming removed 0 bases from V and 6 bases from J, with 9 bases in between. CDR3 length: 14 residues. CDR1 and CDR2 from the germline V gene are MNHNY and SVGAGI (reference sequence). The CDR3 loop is CASSYSRGGNEQFF. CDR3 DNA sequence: TGTGCCAGCAGTTACTCGAGGGGGGGCAATGAGCAGTTCTTC.